These 10 T cell receptor beta chains were all obtained from the same sample, sequenced in a study of regulatory T cells in long-lasting Graves disease. The sample's time point: persistent/refractory GD, antithyroid drugs over 5 years with positive TRAb. RNA extracted from PBMCs served as the sequencing template. Arm-PCR of CDR3 regions and iRepertoire HTBI primers were used to build TCR beta libraries. TCRdb used MiXCR to reprocess the multiplex PCR reads, holding one entry per CDR3 protein. The table has roughly 400,000 distinct CDR3 sequences, 21% seen once. The sample was peripheral blood mononuclear cells (PBMCs), taken when the disease was refractory, from a patient treated with antithyroid drugs. These receptors were taken from a female donor with Graves disease.

This clonotype was counted a few times. The V and J genes are TRBV7-9 and TRBJ2-7; D is perhaps TRBD1 (5 bases). The CDR3 sequence is 15 residues long. Germline values: CDR1 SEHNR, CDR2 FQNEAQ (reference sequence). The V and J ends lost 1 base and 7 bases respectively, with 17 bases between them. CDR3 sequence (DNA): TGTGCCAGCAGCTTAGGAGACAGTGGTTTGGGAGAGCAGTACTTC. Protein: CASSLGDSGLGEQYF.

This clonotype was seen ten or more times. The chain couples TRBV20-1 to TRBJ2-7; 13 bases line up with TRBD2. V trimming: 0 bases; J trimming: 3 bases; junction bases outside the gene matches: 2. Germline assignment: CDR1 DFQATT and CDR2 SNEGSKA (reference sequence). The CDR3 consists of 15 residues. The CDR3 region is CSARDGLAGVYEQYF. The CDR3 bases are TGCAGTGCTAGAGATGGACTAGCGGGAGTCTACGAGCAGTACTTC.

The table lists this clonotype with a few counts. This rearrangement joins TRBV15 to TRBJ1-3, with unresolved D. Germline V gene sequence: CDR1 LNHNV, CDR2 YYDKDF (reference sequence). Trimming left V 4 bases short and J 0 bases short, with 13 bases between. The length of the CDR3 is 16 residues. For the CDR3, the DNA is TGTGCCACCAGCATCCGACGGCGAACCTCTGGAAACACCATATATTTT. As protein: CATSIRRRTSGNTIYF.

This clonotype was seen ten or more times. The genes are TRBV7-9 and TRBJ2-7; TRBD2 aligns across 9 bases. Germline V gene sequence: CDR1 SEHNR, CDR2 FQNEAQ (reference sequence). CDR3 length: 15 amino acids. Trimming removed 5 bases from V and 2 bases from J; junction bases left unmatched: 7. The DNA of the CDR3 is TGTGCCAGCAGCACACGGACTAGCGTTGCCTACGAGCAGTACTTC. This gives the protein CASSTRTSVAYEQYF.

This clonotype was recorded at least ten times. The chain recombines TRBV28 with TRBJ2-7; 7 bases match TRBD1. V was clipped by 4 bases and J by 4 bases; unmatched bases: 7. This CDR3 is 14 amino acids long. The germline V gene encodes CDR1 MDHEN and CDR2 SYDVKM. The CDR3 sequence: CASSYRDRDYEQYF. As DNA, the CDR3 is TGTGCCAGCAGTTACCGGGACAGAGATTACGAGCAGTACTTC.

In its sample, this clonotype was seen many times. The chain combines TRBV28 with TRBJ2-7, with D possibly called TRBD1 or TRBD2 (5 bases each). CDR3 length: 19 amino acids. Germline V CDR1 and CDR2: MDHEN, SYDVKM. The V end lost 1 base, the J end lost 3 bases, and 25 bases lay between the germline ends. The DNA of the CDR3 is TGTGCCAGCAGTTTATTCATCGGAAACCTCCCGGGGCGGAACTACGAGCAGTACTTC. This sequence encodes CASSLFIGNLPGRNYEQYF.

V usage is TRBV14 and J usage is TRBJ2-2; D is tentatively TRBD1 or TRBD2 (5 bases each). This CDR3 contains 17 residues. Trimming cost V 0 bases and J 3 bases, with 14 bases left between them. Germline CDR1 reads SGHDN; CDR2 reads FVKESK. CDR3 DNA sequence: TGTGCCAGCAGCCAAGATGGCGTCGTGGGGGACACCGGGGAGCTGTTTTTT. Its protein is CASSQDGVVGDTGELFF. The whole variable domain, filled in from reference TRBV14 and TRBJ2-2, reads EAGVTQFPSHSVIEKGQTVTLRCDPISGHDNLYWYRRVMGKEIKFLLHFVKESKQDESGMPNNRFLAERTGGTYSTLKVQPAELEDSGVYFCASSQDGVVGDTGELFFGEGSRLTVL.

This clonotype was observed many times. The chain combines TRBV3-1 with TRBJ2-7, with D hard to call. The CDR3 loop spans 12 amino acids. Per germline, CDR1 LGHDT and CDR2 YNNKEL (reference sequence). Between the trimmed V and J ends, which lost 0 bases and 5 bases, there was a span of 5 bases. CDR3 sequence reads: CASSQELDEQYF. The CDR3, as DNA: TGTGCCAGCAGCCAAGAACTGGACGAGCAGTACTTC.

This clonotype occurred many times. The CDR3 is CASHREEGGTEAFF. DNA for the CDR3: TGTGCCAGCCACCGAGAAGAGGGCGGTACTGAAGCTTTCTTT. This chain links TRBV19 with TRBJ1-1; D uncertain. There are 14 residues in the CDR3. The germline V gene encodes CDR1 LNHDA and CDR2 SQIVND (reference sequence). V lost 9 bases and J lost 5, with 19 bases in between.

The rearrangement uses TRBV27 and TRBJ1-3; D unclear. This CDR3 is 14 amino acids long. Germline CDR1 is MNHEY and CDR2 is SMNVEV (reference sequence). V lost 4 bases to trimming and J lost 4 bases, with 11 bases between them. Here the CDR3 reads CASSSGSGGNTIYF. As DNA, the CDR3 is TGTGCCAGCAGTTCCGGGAGTGGCGGAAACACCATATATTTT.